This TCR beta chain was sequenced for a study of regulatory T cells in long-lasting Graves disease. Study-level background: Antithyroid drugs had been given to newly diagnosed Graves' patients for under 3 months.

The CDR3 extends over 14 amino acids. Germline V gives CDR1 SGHKS, CDR2 YYEKEE (reference sequence). The V end was cut by 0 bases, the J end by 4 bases, with 9 bases between. For TCR beta, libraries came from iRepertoire HTBI primers and Arm-PCR of CDR3 regions. TCRdb reanalysed the multiplex PCR reads using MiXCR and keeps one entry per CDR3 protein. Here the sample spans about 470,000 distinct CDR3 sequences, 14% to 15% being singletons. This clonotype showed up many times. Specified time point: newly diagnosed GD, antithyroid drugs for less than 3 months. Isolated PBMC RNA provided the starting material for the TCR library. The same specimen was also included in a second study, on T cells in Graves' hyperthyroidism and ophthalmopathy.

This TCR was recovered from a woman in her 30s with Graves disease. The chain is built from TRBV5-5 and TRBJ2-3; D is tentatively TRBD1 or TRBD2 (5 bases each). The starting material was peripheral blood mononuclear cells (PBMCs), obtained at new diagnosis, from a patient treated with antithyroid drugs. The CDR3 sequence: CASSLDGASDTQYF. The DNA of the CDR3 is TGTGCCAGCAGCTTGGACGGGGCTTCAGATACGCAGTATTTT.